These 9 T cell receptor beta chains originate from one sample sequenced in a study of post-analysis software for immune sequencing data. Study outcomes and limitations: Patients carried roughly 5 TRBV segments more frequently than controls did, and TRBV5-6, TRBV5-1 and TRBV20-1 were among them.

The antigens for these receptors are not known. TCR beta libraries were prepared from cDNA with unique molecular identifiers. TCRdb reprocessed the PCR reads via MiXCR and lists one record per CDR3 protein. Of about 430,000 distinct CDR3 sequences in the sample, less than 40% were seen once. The sample comprised blood. Receptors originate from a girl aged 2-9 years with multiple sclerosis.

The rearrangement uses TRBV20-1 and TRBJ2-7, with 7 bases identical to TRBD2. CDR3 size: 14 residues. In germline, CDR1 is DFQATT, CDR2 SNEGSKA (reference sequence). V lost 4 bases and J lost 1; bases outside the gene matches: 7. Here the CDR3 reads CSAIKTSRSYEQYF. CDR3 sequence (DNA): TGCAGTGCTATCAAGACTAGCCGGTCCTACGAGCAGTACTTC.

This clonotype has a handful of counts. The CDR3 region is CASSESGEGNQPQHF. The CDR3 nucleotides are TGTGCCAGCAGTGAATCCGGGGAGGGCAATCAGCCCCAGCATTTT. The V call is TRBV25-1, the J call TRBJ1-5; D is unclear. Trimming left V 1 base short and J 2 bases short, with 9 bases between. CDR1 and CDR2 (germline): MGHDK, SYGVNS. The CDR3 has 15 residues.

The sample holds a few counts of this clonotype. The chain joins TRBV5-1 to TRBJ2-7, with D perhaps matching TRBD1 or TRBD2 (5 bases each). CDR3 length equals 20 residues. The germline CDR1 and CDR2 sequences are SGHRS and YFSETQ. Trimming cost V 5 bases and J 0 bases, with 30 bases left between them. In DNA, the CDR3 is TGCGCCAGCAGGGGACCGACAGTCATCACCTTACACAATCACTCCTACGAGCAGTACTTC. Protein sequence: CASRGPTVITLHNHSYEQYF.

The sample holds a few counts of this clonotype. This rearrangement joins TRBV29-1 to TRBJ2-5; no definite D call. Trimming left V 7 bases short and J 5 bases short, with 8 bases between. The CDR3 extends over 10 amino acids. The germline gives CDR1 SQVTM, CDR2 ANQGSEA. The CDR3 region has the DNA TGCAGCGCCCTCAGGGAGACCCAGTACTTC. Residues: CSALRETQYF.

Worth noting for this clonotype: A much larger clone is a single base away; this may be a read error. The chain uses TRBV7-2 and TRBJ2-4; 8 nucleotides line up with TRBD2. The J call may be wrong; the DNA end is better matched by TRBJ2-7. Per the germline V gene, CDR1 is SGHTA and CDR2 is FQGNSA. This CDR3 contains 16 residues. The chain's CDR3 is CASSHTSGLPRYEQYF. CDR3 coding DNA: TGTGCCAGCAGCCACACTAGCGGTCTTCCTCGCTACGAGCAGTACTTC.

J is TRBJ1-2 and V is TRBV5-1; 8 bases fit TRBD1. This CDR3 contains 14 residues. The J segment lost 4 bases and the V segment lost 4 bases, leaving 6 bases of the junction unmatched. CDR1 is SGHRS, CDR2 YFSETQ, per germline. The CDR3 sequence is CASSMTGAGYGYTF. CDR3 sequence (DNA): TGCGCCAGCAGCATGACAGGGGCGGGCTATGGCTACACCTTC.

The chain has TRBV5-1 and TRBJ1-6, with D possibly matching TRBD1 (6 bases). Germline loops: CDR1 SGHRS, CDR2 YFSETQ. Between the trimmed V and J ends, which lost 7 bases and 9 bases, there was a span of 14 bases. This CDR3 has 13 amino acids. CDR3: CASQGQPGSPLHF. As DNA, the CDR3 is TGCGCCAGCCAAGGACAGCCCGGTTCACCCCTCCACTTT. Variable domain in full (rest from reference TRBV5-1 and TRBJ1-6): KAGVTQTPRYLIKTRGQQVTLSCSPISGHRSVSWYQQTPGQGLQFLFEYFSETQRNKGNFPGRFSGRQFSNSRSEMNVSTLELGDSALYLCASQGQPGSPLHFGNGTRLTVT.

The chain is built from TRBV6-2 or TRBV6-3 and TRBJ1-2, with TRBD1 matching over 7 bases. CDR3 length: 14 residues. The germline V gene encodes CDR1 MNHEY and CDR2 SVGEGT. The V gene end was trimmed by 4 bases and the J gene end by 6 bases; junction bases not matched to a gene: 8. The CDR3 sequence: CASSLLMTGHGYTF. The CDR3 coding sequence is TGTGCCAGCAGTTTGCTGATGACAGGGCATGGCTACACCTTC.

The rearrangement links TRBV20-1 to TRBJ2-1, with 7 bases matching TRBD2. CDR3 size: 12 residues. The germline CDR1 and CDR2 sequences are DFQATT and SNEGSKA (reference sequence). V was pared by 0 bases and J by 14 bases, with 7 bases of the junction left unmatched. DNA of the CDR3: TGCAGTGCTAGAGATTCCCTAGCGGTAGAGTTCTTC. Translation gives CSARDSLAVEFF.